This entry concerns a single T cell receptor beta chain. What it binds is not known. These data belong to a study of STAT5B mutations in CD4+ large granular lymphocyte leukemia. The wider study: Among healthy controls, a particular HLA allele went with more CDR3 'QG' motifs. Findings and limits, study-wide: Compared with healthy controls (2/35), patient top clones favored TRBV06 (8/27). Main leukemic clonotypes were patient-specific, but approximately 25% appeared at low frequency elsewhere.

V was clipped by 1 base and J by 0 bases, with 13 bases between them. Germline assignment: CDR1 SGHNT and CDR2 YENEEA. This CDR3 is 17 amino acids long. TCRdb keeps only in-frame clones here, not all; method: immunoSEQ multiplex PCR. The sample contains fewer than 40,000 clones, around 73% of which appear only once. This chain uses TRBV11-3 with TRBJ2-1; perhaps TRBD1 as D (5 bases). The TCR comes from a human donor in good health. Sequences were obtained from CD4+ T cells from blood buffy coats. Here the CDR3 DNA reads TGTGCCAGCAGCTTAGGCGTCAATGGACACTCCTACAATGAGCAGTTCTTC. Its protein product is CASSLGVNGHSYNEQFF.